This T cell receptor beta chain appears in the sequencing data of a study of liver allograft versus peripheral blood T cells. As for the study in general: Comparative analysis was performed on T cell receptor repertoires from transplanted livers and from recipients' peripheral blood.

There are a few counts of this clonotype. TCRdb recomputed calls from the reads with MiXCR, one row per CDR3 protein. This table holds around 15,000 distinct CDR3 sequences, around 21% found once. The CDR3 runs 15 residues. Unmatched junction bases numbered 8, after V lost 7 bases and J lost 2 bases. CDR1 and CDR2 from the germline V gene are LNHDA and SQIVND (reference sequence). This clonotype was sampled from a human patient who had a liver transplant. Some T cells may have originated in the graft donor. The rearrangement links TRBV19 to TRBJ1-5; 7 nucleotides line up with TRBD1. The CDR3 here is CASTIRGGGNQPQHF. As DNA, the CDR3 is TGTGCCAGTACAATCAGGGGGGGCGGCAATCAGCCCCAGCATTTT.